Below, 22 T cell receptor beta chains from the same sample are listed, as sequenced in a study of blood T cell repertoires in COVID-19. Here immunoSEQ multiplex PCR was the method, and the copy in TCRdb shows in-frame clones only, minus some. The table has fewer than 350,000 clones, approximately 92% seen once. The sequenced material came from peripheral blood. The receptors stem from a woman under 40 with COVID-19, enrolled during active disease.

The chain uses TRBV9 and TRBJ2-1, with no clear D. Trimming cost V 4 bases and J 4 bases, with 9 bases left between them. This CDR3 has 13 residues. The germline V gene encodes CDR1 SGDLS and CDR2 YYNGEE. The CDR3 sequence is CASSPRLYNEQFF. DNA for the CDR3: TGTGCCAGCAGCCCGCGACTGTACAATGAGCAGTTCTTC.

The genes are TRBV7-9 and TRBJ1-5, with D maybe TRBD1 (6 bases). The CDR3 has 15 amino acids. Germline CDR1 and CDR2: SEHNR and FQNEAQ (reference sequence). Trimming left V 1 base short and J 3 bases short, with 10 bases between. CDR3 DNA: TGTGCCAGCAGCTTAGGCCGGGGACACAATCAGCCCCAGCATTTT. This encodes CASSLGRGHNQPQHF. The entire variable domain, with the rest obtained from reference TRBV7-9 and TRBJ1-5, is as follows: DTGVSQNPRHKITKRGQNVTFRCDPISEHNRLYWYRQTLGQGPEFLTYFQNEAQLEKSRLLSDRFSAERPKGSFSTLEIQRTEQGDSAMYLCASSLGRGHNQPQHFGDGTRLSIL.

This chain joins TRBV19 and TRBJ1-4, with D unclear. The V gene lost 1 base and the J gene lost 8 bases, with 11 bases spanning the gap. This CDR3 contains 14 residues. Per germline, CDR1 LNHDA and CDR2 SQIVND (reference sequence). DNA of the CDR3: TGTGCCAGTAGTATAGGGGTCCGAGGAGAAAAACTGTTTTTT. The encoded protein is CASSIGVRGEKLFF.

CDR3 coding DNA: TGTGCCAGCAGCTTGGGGTACGGCTCTGGAAACACCATATATTTT. This sequence encodes CASSLGYGSGNTIYF. The chain couples TRBV5-5 to TRBJ1-3; D is uncertain. V lost 0 bases and J lost 0, with 7 bases in between. CDR1 and CDR2 (germline): SGHKS, YYEKEE (reference sequence). This CDR3 is 15 amino acids long.

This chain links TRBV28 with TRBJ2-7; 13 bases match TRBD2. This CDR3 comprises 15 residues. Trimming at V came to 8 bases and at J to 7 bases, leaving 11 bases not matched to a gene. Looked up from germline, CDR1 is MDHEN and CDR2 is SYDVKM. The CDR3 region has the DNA TGTGCCAGCGGCCCCGGGACTAGCGGGAAACGAGAGCAGTACTTC. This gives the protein CASGPGTSGKREQYF.

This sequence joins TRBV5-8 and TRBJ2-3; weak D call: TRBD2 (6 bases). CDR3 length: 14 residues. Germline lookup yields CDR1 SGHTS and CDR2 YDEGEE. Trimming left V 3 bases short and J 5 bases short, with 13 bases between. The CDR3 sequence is CASSSETGEDTQYF. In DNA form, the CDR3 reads TGTGCCAGCAGCTCCGAGACGGGGGAAGATACGCAGTATTTT.

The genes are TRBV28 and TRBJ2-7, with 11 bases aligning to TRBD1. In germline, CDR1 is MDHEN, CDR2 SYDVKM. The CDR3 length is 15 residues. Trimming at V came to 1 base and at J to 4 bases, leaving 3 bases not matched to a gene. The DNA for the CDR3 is TGTGCCAGCAGTTTATTGGGACAGGGGGAATACGAGCAGTACTTC. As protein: CASSLLGQGEYEQYF.

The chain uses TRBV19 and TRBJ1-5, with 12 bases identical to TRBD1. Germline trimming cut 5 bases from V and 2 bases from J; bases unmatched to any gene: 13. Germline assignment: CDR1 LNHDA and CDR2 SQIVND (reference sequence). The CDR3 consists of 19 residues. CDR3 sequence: CASSQLWDRGHAGNQPQHF. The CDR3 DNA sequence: TGTGCCAGTAGTCAACTTTGGGACAGGGGGCACGCCGGCAATCAGCCCCAGCATTTT. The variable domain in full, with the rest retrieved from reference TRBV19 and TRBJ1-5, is DGGITQSPKYLFRKEGQNVTLSCEQNLNHDAMYWYRQDPGQGLRLIYYSQIVNDFQKGDIAEGYSVSREKKESFPLTVTSAQKNPTAFYLCASSQLWDRGHAGNQPQHFGDGTRLSIL.

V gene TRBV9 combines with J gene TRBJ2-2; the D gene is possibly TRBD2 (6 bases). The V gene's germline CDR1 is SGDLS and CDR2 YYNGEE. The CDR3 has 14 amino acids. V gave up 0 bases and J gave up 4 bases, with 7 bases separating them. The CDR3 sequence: CASSVVGGTGELFF. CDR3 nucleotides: TGTGCCAGCAGCGTAGTGGGGGGCACCGGGGAGCTGTTTTTT.

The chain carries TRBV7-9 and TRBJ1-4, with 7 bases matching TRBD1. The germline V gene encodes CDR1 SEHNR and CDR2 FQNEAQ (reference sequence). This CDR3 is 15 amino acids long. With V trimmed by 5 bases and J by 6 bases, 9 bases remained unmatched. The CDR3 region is CASSPPARGDEKLFF. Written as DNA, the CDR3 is TGTGCCAGCAGCCCCCCGGCCAGGGGGGATGAAAAACTGTTTTTT.

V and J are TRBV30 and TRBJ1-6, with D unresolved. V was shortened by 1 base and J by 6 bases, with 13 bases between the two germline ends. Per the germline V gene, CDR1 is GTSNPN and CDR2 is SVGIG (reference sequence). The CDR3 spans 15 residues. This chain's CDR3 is CAWSAARGFNSPLHF. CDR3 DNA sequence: TGTGCCTGGAGTGCAGCTCGCGGTTTTAATTCACCCCTCCACTTT.

Here the CDR3 DNA reads TGCGCCAGCAGTCCCCCTTCCGGACAGGGAATTACCTACGAGCAGTACTTC. This codes for CASSPPSGQGITYEQYF. The chain joins TRBV23-1 to TRBJ2-7; 8 bases agree with TRBD1. TRBV23-1 is assigned to the ORF class and has an uncertain function. J lost 2 bases, V lost 4 bases, and 13 bases had no gene match. CDR3 length: 17 residues.

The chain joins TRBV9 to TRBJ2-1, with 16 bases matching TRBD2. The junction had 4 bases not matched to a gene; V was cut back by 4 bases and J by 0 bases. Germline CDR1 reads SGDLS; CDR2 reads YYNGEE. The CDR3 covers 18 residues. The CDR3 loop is CASSSGLAGGSSYNEQFF. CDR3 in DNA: TGTGCCAGCAGCTCGGGACTAGCGGGAGGGAGCTCCTACAATGAGCAGTTCTTC.

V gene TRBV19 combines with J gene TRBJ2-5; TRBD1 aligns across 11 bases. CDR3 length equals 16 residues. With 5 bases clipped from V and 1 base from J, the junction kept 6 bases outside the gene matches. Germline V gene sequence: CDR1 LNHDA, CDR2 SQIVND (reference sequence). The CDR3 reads CASSDPGTGGQETQYF. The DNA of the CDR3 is TGTGCCAGTAGTGACCCCGGGACAGGGGGCCAAGAGACCCAGTACTTC.

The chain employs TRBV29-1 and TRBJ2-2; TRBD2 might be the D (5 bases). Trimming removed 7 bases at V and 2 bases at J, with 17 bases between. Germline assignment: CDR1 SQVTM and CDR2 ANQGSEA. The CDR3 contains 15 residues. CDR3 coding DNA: TGCAGCGCCGGAACGTCGGGGTCAAACACCGGGGAGCTGTTTTTT. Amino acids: CSAGTSGSNTGELFF.

The CDR3 nucleotides read TGTGCCAGCAGTTCCGGGGACTGGGTCGGCTACACCTTC. Its translation is CASSSGDWVGYTF. The J gene is TRBJ1-2, the V gene TRBV28; a possible D gene is TRBD1 (5 bases). The length of the CDR3 is 13 residues. Trimming left V 4 bases short and J 8 bases short, with 14 bases between. Germline V CDR1 and CDR2: MDHEN, SYDVKM.

CDR3 coding DNA: TGCGCCAGCAGCTTGTTCGAGACAGGGGTTCGGGAGCAGTACTTC. It is translated as CASSLFETGVREQYF. The chain joins TRBV5-1 to TRBJ2-7; 8 positions agree with TRBD1. Germline CDR1 and CDR2: SGHRS and YFSETQ. This CDR3 spans 15 amino acids. Trimming at V came to 1 base and at J to 7 bases, leaving 10 bases not matched to a gene.

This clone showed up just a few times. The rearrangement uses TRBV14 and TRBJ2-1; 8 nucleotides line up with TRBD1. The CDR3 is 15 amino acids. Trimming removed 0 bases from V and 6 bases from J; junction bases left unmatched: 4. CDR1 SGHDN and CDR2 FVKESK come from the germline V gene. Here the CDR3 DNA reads TGTGCCAGCAGCCAAGATTGGACAGGGATCAATGAGCAGTTCTTC. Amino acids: CASSQDWTGINEQFF.

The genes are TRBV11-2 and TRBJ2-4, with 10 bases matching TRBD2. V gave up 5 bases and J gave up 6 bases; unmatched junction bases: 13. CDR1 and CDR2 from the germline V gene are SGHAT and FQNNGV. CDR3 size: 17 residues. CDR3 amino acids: CASSLTGSASGRNIQYF. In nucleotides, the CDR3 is TGTGCCAGCAGCCTAACAGGTTCGGCTAGCGGGAGAAACATTCAGTACTTC. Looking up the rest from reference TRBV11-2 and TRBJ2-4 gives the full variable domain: EAGVAQSPRYKIIEKRQSVAFWCNPISGHATLYWYQQILGQGPKLLIQFQNNGVVDDSQLPKDRFSAERLKGVDSTLKIQPAKLEDSAVYLCASSLTGSASGRNIQYFGAGTRLSVL.

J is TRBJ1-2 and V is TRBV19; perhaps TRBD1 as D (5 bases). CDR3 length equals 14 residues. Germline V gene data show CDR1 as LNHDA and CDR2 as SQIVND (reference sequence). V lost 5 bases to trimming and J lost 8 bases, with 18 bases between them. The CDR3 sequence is CASSATDRTMGYTF. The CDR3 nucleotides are TGTGCCAGTAGTGCGACAGACCGGACTATGGGCTACACCTTC. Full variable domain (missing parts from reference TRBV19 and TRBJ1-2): DGGITQSPKYLFRKEGQNVTLSCEQNLNHDAMYWYRQDPGQGLRLIYYSQIVNDFQKGDIAEGYSVSREKKESFPLTVTSAQKNPTAFYLCASSATDRTMGYTFGSGTRLTVV.

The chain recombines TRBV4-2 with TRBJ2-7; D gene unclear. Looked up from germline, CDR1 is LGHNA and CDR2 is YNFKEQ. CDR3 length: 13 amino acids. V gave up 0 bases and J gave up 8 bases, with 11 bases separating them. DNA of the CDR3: TGTGCCAGCAGCCAAGAGCCCCCCAGAAAGCAGTACTTC. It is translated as CASSQEPPRKQYF.

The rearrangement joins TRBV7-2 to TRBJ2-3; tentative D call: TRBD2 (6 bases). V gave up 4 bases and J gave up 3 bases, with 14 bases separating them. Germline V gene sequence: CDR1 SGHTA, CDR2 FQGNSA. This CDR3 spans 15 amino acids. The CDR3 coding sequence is TGTGCCAGCAGCTGGACTAACCATATTACAGATACGCAGTATTTT. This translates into CASSWTNHITDTQYF. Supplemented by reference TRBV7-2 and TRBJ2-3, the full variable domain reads GAGVSQSPSNKVTEKGKDVELRCDPISGHTALYWYRQSLGQGLEFLIYFQGNSAPDKSGLPSDRFSAERTGGSVSTLTIQRTQQEDSAVYLCASSWTNHITDTQYFGPGTRLTVL.